This T cell receptor (beta chain) derives from a study of cytomegalovirus exposure and HLA in healthy donors. Study-wide background: Most donors, roughly 77% of some 400 genotyped, fell in the Caucasian-associated ancestry cluster. General study points: TRBV6-2, TRBV6-3 and some other V segments were excluded as indistinguishable. Donor immune exposure was known only as CMV serostatus.

Both 60 Vbeta primers and 13 Jbeta primers went into the PCR. Measured with immunoSEQ multiplex PCR; TCRdb has only the in-frame clones, and not every one. The data hold about 30,000 clones, with around nine tenths observed a single time. The CDR3 length is 16 residues. Trimming at V came to 1 base and at J to 0 bases, leaving 4 bases not matched to a gene. Germline CDR1 is LGHNT and CDR2 is FRNRAP. A note on this clone: Its antigen is as yet unknown.

The chain couples TRBV12-5 to TRBJ1-1; 8 bases fit TRBD1. The specimen sequenced was PBMCs. The sequence came from a boy aged 10-17 years in good health and CMV-seronegative. CDR3 sequence reads: CASGLGTGGMNTEAFF. The CDR3, as DNA: TGTGCTAGTGGTTTGGGAACAGGGGGAATGAACACTGAAGCTTTCTTT.